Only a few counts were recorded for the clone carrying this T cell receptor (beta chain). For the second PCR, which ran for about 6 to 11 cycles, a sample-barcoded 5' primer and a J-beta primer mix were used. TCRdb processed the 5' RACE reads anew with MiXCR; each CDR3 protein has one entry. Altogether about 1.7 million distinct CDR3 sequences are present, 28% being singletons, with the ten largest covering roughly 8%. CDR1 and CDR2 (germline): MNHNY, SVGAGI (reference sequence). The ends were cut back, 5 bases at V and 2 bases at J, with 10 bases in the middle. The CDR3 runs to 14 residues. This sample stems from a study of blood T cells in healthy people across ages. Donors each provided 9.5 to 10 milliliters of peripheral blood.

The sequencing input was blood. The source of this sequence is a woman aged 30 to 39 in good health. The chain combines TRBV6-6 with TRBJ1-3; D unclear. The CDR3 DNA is TGTGCCAGCAGTACTGACGGGACTGGAAACACCATATATTTT. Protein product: CASSTDGTGNTIYF.